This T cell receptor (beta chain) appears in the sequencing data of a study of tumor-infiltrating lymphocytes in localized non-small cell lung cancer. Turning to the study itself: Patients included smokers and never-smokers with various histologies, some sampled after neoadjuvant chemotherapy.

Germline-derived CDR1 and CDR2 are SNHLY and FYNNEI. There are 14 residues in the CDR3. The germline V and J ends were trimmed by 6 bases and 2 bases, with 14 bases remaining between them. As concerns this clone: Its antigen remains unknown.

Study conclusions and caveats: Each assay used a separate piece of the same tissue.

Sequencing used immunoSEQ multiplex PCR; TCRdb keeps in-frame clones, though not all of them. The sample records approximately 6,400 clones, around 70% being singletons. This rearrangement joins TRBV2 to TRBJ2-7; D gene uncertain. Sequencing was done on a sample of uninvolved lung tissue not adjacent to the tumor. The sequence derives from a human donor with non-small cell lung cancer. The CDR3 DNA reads TGTGCCAGCAGGCCTGACTCGTTACCCTACGAGCAGTACTTC. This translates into CASRPDSLPYEQYF.